The 13 T cell receptor beta chains listed next were all sequenced from one sample in a study of breast tumors, draining lymph nodes, adjacent tissues. TCRdb independently ran MiXCR on the multiplex PCR reads; one entry per CDR3 protein. This sample has 85,000 to 130,000 distinct CDR3 sequences, with over 20% found just once. Breast cancer patients provided tissue from their axillary draining lymph nodes. Sequencing was carried out using axillary lymph node tissue. These receptors came from a female donor with breast cancer. Some clones in this sample may be carry-over from other donors' samples.

This clonotype occurred many times. V usage is TRBV5-5 and J usage is TRBJ1-4; D perhaps matches TRBD1 (6 bases). Between the trimmed V and J ends, which lost 2 bases and 8 bases, there was a span of 16 bases. Germline CDR1 reads SGHKS; CDR2 reads YYEKEE (reference sequence). This CDR3 comprises 15 residues. CDR3 amino acids: CASSFYRAREEKLFF. DNA for the CDR3: TGTGCCAGCAGCTTTTACAGGGCTCGGGAGGAAAAACTGTTTTTT. Together with reference TRBV5-5 and TRBJ1-4, the CDR3 gives the full variable domain: DAGVTQSPTHLIKTRGQQVTLRCSPISGHKSVSWYQQVLGQGPQFIFQYYEKEERGRGNFPDRFSARQFPNYSSELNVNALLLGDSALYLCASSFYRAREEKLFFGSGTQLSVL.

Concerning this clonotype: A much larger clonotype is one base distant, so this may be a read error. The rearrangement uses TRBV20-1 and TRBJ2-1; D could derive from TRBD1 or TRBD2 (5 bases each). Germline V gene data show CDR1 as DFQATT and CDR2 as SNEGSKA (reference sequence). The CDR3 is made up of 17 amino acids. V lost 5 bases and J 5 bases, leaving 25 bases between the germline ends. CDR3 residues: CSAGGAGVGERHNEQFF. The CDR3 bases are TGCAGTGCTGGGGGAGCCGGAGTGGGGGAGAGGCACAATGAGCAGTTCTTC.

There are many counts of this clonotype. The rearrangement uses TRBV4-1 and TRBJ1-3; D not resolved. Trimming left V 4 bases short and J 0 bases short, with 10 bases between. CDR1 is MGHRA and CDR2 is YSYEKL in the germline V gene. The CDR3 totals 15 residues. CDR3 sequence: CASSPNLGSGNTIYF. CDR3 coding DNA: TGCGCCAGCAGCCCCAATTTAGGCTCTGGAAACACCATATATTTT.

This clonotype was detected many times. This sequence joins TRBV20-1 and TRBJ2-1; 13 bases line up with TRBD2. J lost 6 bases, V lost 1 base, and 9 bases had no gene match. The CDR3 sequence is 17 residues long. CDR1 is DFQATT and CDR2 is SNEGSKA in the germline V gene (reference sequence). The CDR3 loop is CSARAGLAGVVANEQFF. DNA of the CDR3: TGCAGTGCTAGAGCCGGACTAGCGGGGGTGGTGGCCAATGAGCAGTTCTTC.

In its sample, this clonotype was seen many times. The chain employs TRBV19 and TRBJ2-2; no firm D call. CDR1 LNHDA and CDR2 SQIVND come from the germline V gene (reference sequence). The germline V and J ends were trimmed by 2 bases and 8 bases, with 18 bases remaining between them. CDR3 length: 16 amino acids. The CDR3 sequence: CASSILEETSAGELFF. Written as DNA, the CDR3 is TGTGCCAGTAGTATACTTGAGGAGACCTCCGCAGGGGAGCTGTTTTTT.

A note on this clonotype: Being one base from a much bigger clone, this may be a read error. The chain has TRBV4-1 and TRBJ1-5; no firm D call. Germline CDR1 and CDR2: MGHRA and YSYEKL. CDR3 length equals 14 residues. CDR3 bases: TGCGCCAACAGCCAAGAGGAGCGAAATCAGCCCCAGCATTTT. It encodes CANSQEERNQPQHF.

This clonotype was seen repeatedly, ten times or more. The chain combines TRBV7-2 with TRBJ2-1, with D unresolved. The CDR3 loop spans 12 amino acids. Looked up from germline, CDR1 is SGHTA and CDR2 is FQGNSA. V shed 4 bases and J shed 5 bases, with 6 bases lying between them. The CDR3 sequence is CASSSYNNEQFF. DNA for the CDR3: TGTGCCAGCAGCTCTTACAACAATGAGCAGTTCTTC.

Many counts were recorded for this clonotype. This chain connects TRBV19 to TRBJ2-3; TRBD2 matches at 7 bases. J was trimmed by 2 bases and V by 5 bases; bases with no gene match: 7. The CDR3 runs 15 residues. The germline V gene has CDR1 LNHDA and CDR2 SQIVND (reference sequence). In DNA, the CDR3 is TGTGCCAGTAGTGCCCTTAGCGGGTACACAGATACGCAGTATTTT. Amino acids: CASSALSGYTDTQYF.

This clonotype was seen at least ten times. V is TRBV11-3 and J is TRBJ2-1, with TRBD2 matching over 14 bases. Trimming took 5 bases from V and 7 from J; bases not matched to a gene: 10. Germline CDR1 and CDR2: SGHNT and YENEEA. The CDR3 length is 17 residues. The CDR3 sequence is CASSKRGTSGSGNEQFF. CDR3 in DNA: TGTGCCAGCAGCAAGAGGGGGACTAGCGGGAGTGGTAATGAGCAGTTCTTC.

This clonotype was recorded at least ten times. The chain carries TRBV20-1 and TRBJ1-4; the D is unclear. Germline V gives CDR1 DFQATT, CDR2 SNEGSKA (reference sequence). Trimming pared 3 bases from V and 5 bases from J, leaving 7 bases between. This CDR3 has 12 residues. The CDR3 is CSARTLNEKLFF. The CDR3 DNA reads as TGCAGTGCTAGGACCCTAAATGAAAAACTGTTTTTT.

This clonotype was picked up many times. The chain carries TRBV7-9 and TRBJ1-6; a weak D match, TRBD1 (6 bases). V lost 4 bases and J 7 bases, leaving 14 bases between the germline ends. CDR3 length equals 15 residues. The germline V gene encodes CDR1 SEHNR and CDR2 FQNEAQ (reference sequence). The CDR3 sequence is CASSSQGTGNSPLHF. CDR3 sequence (DNA): TGTGCCAGCAGCTCACAGGGAACGGGCAATTCACCCCTCCACTTT.

Points on this clonotype: The junction departs from the called germline gene at one end, perhaps through a read error. J is TRBJ2-3 and V is TRBV29-1, with 10 nucleotides matching TRBD1. Germline CDR1 is SQVTM and CDR2 is ANQGSEA. This CDR3 is built from 16 residues. CDR3 region: CSVKGPTGGVTDTQCF. CDR3 bases: TGCAGCGTTAAGGGTCCGACAGGGGGCGTCACAGATACGCAGTGTTTT.

The rearrangement links TRBV5-4 to TRBJ2-4, with D perhaps given as TRBD1 or TRBD2 (6 bases each). CDR3 length equals 16 residues. Trimming removed 5 bases from V and 3 bases from J, with 18 bases in between. CDR1 is SGHNT, CDR2 YYREEE, per germline (reference sequence). The CDR3 reads CASSTRGARDKNIQYF. In DNA, the CDR3 is TGTGCCAGCAGTACGAGGGGGGCCCGCGACAAAAACATTCAGTACTTC.